This TCR beta chain derives from a study of CD8 T cells in Susac syndrome. This CDR3 contains 15 residues. V shed 6 bases and J shed 1 base, with 15 bases lying between them. CDR1 SNHLY and CDR2 FYNNEI come from the germline V gene. After extraction with the RNeasy kit, roughly 0.5 to 1 ug of the RNA was reverse transcribed using random hexamers. TCRdb re-derived calls from the immunoSEQ multiplex PCR reads in MiXCR, one entry per CDR3 protein. The data hold 160,000 or so distinct CDR3 sequences, with about 95% observed a single time. The origin of this receptor is a human donor with multiple sclerosis. The chain joins TRBV2 to TRBJ1-1; D ambiguous. Specimen: CD8+ T cells from PBMCs. Here the CDR3 DNA reads TGTGCCAGCAGCGACCCCGGTAGCGAGAACACTGAAGCTTTCTTT. It codes for CASSDPGSENTEAFF.